These 32 T cell receptor beta chains came from one sample sequenced in a study of OX40 agonist ivuxolimab in advanced cancers. Method: immunoSEQ multiplex PCR; TCRdb's copy keeps in-frame clones and lacks some. The sample includes some 2,900 clones, about 92% seen only once; the top ten take around 2%. Sample: CD4+ or CD8+ T cells sorted from blood, taken in a trial of the OX40 agonist ivuxolimab. All receptors come from an adult with an advanced solid tumor such as melanoma, head and neck, liver or kidney cancer.

CDR3 loop: CASSTYRDSEQYF. The CDR3 DNA follows: TGTGCCAGCAGCACATACCGGGACAGTGAGCAGTACTTC. The chain couples TRBV7-9 to TRBJ2-7; 7 positions match TRBD1. Trimming removed 5 bases from V and 7 bases from J; junction bases left unmatched: 8. This CDR3 has 13 amino acids. CDR1 SEHNR and CDR2 FQNEAQ come from the germline V gene (reference sequence).

This sequence joins TRBV4-1 and TRBJ1-5; D is ambiguous. This CDR3 has 15 amino acids. V was shortened by 1 base and J by 7 bases, with 14 bases between the two germline ends. Per the germline V gene, CDR1 is MGHRA and CDR2 is YSYEKL. The CDR3 here is CASSQVSGGRQPQHF. CDR3 bases: TGCGCCAGCAGCCAAGTTTCGGGAGGGAGGCAGCCCCAGCATTTT.

The chain is built from TRBV6-1 and TRBJ2-3, with 8 positions matching TRBD2. The CDR3 is 16 residues long. The V and J ends lost 4 bases and 8 bases, in that order; junction bases with no gene match: 14. The germline V gene encodes CDR1 MNHNS and CDR2 SASEGT. The CDR3 nucleotides are TGTGCCAGCAGTGTGACTAGCGCACTCCCGGGAGTTACGCAGTATTTT. It translates to CASSVTSALPGVTQYF.

The chain employs TRBV4-1 and TRBJ2-7; D unclear. V was clipped by 1 base and J by 0 bases, with 10 bases between them. The CDR3 has 15 amino acids. CDR1 is MGHRA, CDR2 YSYEKL, per germline. In DNA form, the CDR3 reads TGCGCCAGCAGCCAAGCCGCAGCAGGCTCCTACGAGCAGTACTTC. Amino acid sequence: CASSQAAAGSYEQYF.

This chain joins TRBV28 and TRBJ2-4; TRBD2 agrees at 9 bases. Germline-derived CDR1 and CDR2 are MDHEN and SYDVKM. The CDR3 spans 15 residues. Germline trimming cut 4 bases from V and 2 bases from J; bases unmatched to any gene: 3. The CDR3 region is CASSSAGGTKNIQYF. The CDR3 DNA sequence: TGTGCCAGCAGTTCCGCGGGGGGGACCAAAAACATTCAGTACTTC.

V gene TRBV7-6 combines with J gene TRBJ2-6; TRBD2 agrees at 13 bases. CDR3 length: 18 amino acids. CDR1 SGHVS and CDR2 FNYEAQ come from the germline V gene. J lost 1 base, V lost 7 bases, and 7 bases had no gene match. Here the CDR3 reads CASTWGLAGPSGANVLTF. The CDR3 nucleotides are TGTGCCAGCACCTGGGGACTAGCGGGACCTTCTGGGGCCAACGTCCTGACTTTC.

This sequence joins TRBV15 and TRBJ1-2; 7 bases map to TRBD1. Germline trimming cut 5 bases from V and 7 bases from J; bases unmatched to any gene: 7. This CDR3 contains 13 residues. Germline V gives CDR1 LNHNV, CDR2 YYDKDF (reference sequence). CDR3 DNA: TGTGCCACCAGCCCCGGGACAGTCTTTGGCTACACCTTC. Translated, it gives CATSPGTVFGYTF.

The V call is TRBV4-3, the J call TRBJ2-5; TRBD2 is a possible D gene (6 bases). Trimming took off 4 bases at V and 0 bases at J, with 9 bases between the two ends. CDR1 and CDR2 (germline): LGHNA, YSLEER. This CDR3 is built from 14 residues. The CDR3 DNA reads TGCGCCAGCAGCCTGGGGGACTACCAAGAGACCCAGTACTTC. Translation: CASSLGDYQETQYF.

This chain joins TRBV11-2 and TRBJ2-5, with D perhaps TRBD2 (7 bases). The CDR3 sequence is 15 residues long. The germline V and J ends were trimmed by 1 base and 4 bases, with 13 bases remaining between them. Per the germline V gene, CDR1 is SGHAT and CDR2 is FQNNGV. The CDR3 nucleotides read TGTGCCAGCAGCTTAGCTGGGGGCGGGGGAGAGACCCAGTACTTC. It is translated as CASSLAGGGGETQYF.

The J gene is TRBJ1-2, the V gene TRBV5-1; perhaps TRBD1 as D (5 bases). The CDR3 extends over 17 amino acids. Trimming took 4 bases from V and 3 from J, leaving 22 bases between them. CDR1 is SGHRS, CDR2 YFSETQ, per germline. CDR3 residues: CASSPETRGSYYYGYTF. CDR3 DNA sequence: TGCGCCAGCAGCCCAGAGACGAGGGGATCGTATTACTATGGCTACACCTTC.

The chain employs TRBV5-1 and TRBJ2-1; 11 bases line up with TRBD2. V dropped 8 bases and J dropped 4; count of bases not matched to a gene: 5. The CDR3 runs to 14 residues. In germline, CDR1 is SGHRS, CDR2 YFSETQ. The CDR3 DNA reads TGCGCCAGTACCCTAGCGGGGGGTTACAATGAGCAGTTCTTC. The encoded protein is CASTLAGGYNEQFF.

The rearrangement uses TRBV7-9 and TRBJ1-2, with a weak D call TRBD1 (5 bases). Germline CDR1 and CDR2: SEHNR and FQNEAQ (reference sequence). V lost 1 base and J 8 bases, leaving 14 bases between the germline ends. This CDR3 spans 14 amino acids. The CDR3 bases are TGTGCCAGCAGCTTAGGCGAGCCAGGGAAAGGCTACACCTTC. Its protein product is CASSLGEPGKGYTF.

The rearrangement joins TRBV4-1 to TRBJ2-7, with TRBD2 identical over 12 bases. The CDR3 runs to 15 residues. Germline V gene data show CDR1 as MGHRA and CDR2 as YSYEKL. The V segment lost 4 bases and the J segment 4 bases; nucleotides outside the gene matches: 5. In nucleotides, the CDR3 is TGCGCCAGCAGCCCCTGGACTAGCGGGAAATACGAGCAGTACTTC. It encodes CASSPWTSGKYEQYF.

This clone was seen only once. The chain joins TRBV27 to TRBJ2-3, with D possibly being TRBD2 (6 bases). Germline assignment: CDR1 MNHEY and CDR2 SMNVEV (reference sequence). Trimming left V 7 bases short and J 1 base short, with 12 bases between. There are 14 residues in the CDR3. For the CDR3, the DNA is TGTGCCAGCAAGGACTACATGCGCACAGATACGCAGTATTTT. Residues: CASKDYMRTDTQYF.

The chain has TRBV7-2 and TRBJ1-5, with 10 bases lining up with TRBD1. CDR1 is SGHTA and CDR2 is FQGNSA in the germline V gene. Trimming cost V 5 bases and J 7 bases; bases outside gene matches: 5. This CDR3 comprises 14 residues. CDR3 sequence reads: CASSPSGQGQPQHF. The CDR3 DNA follows: TGTGCCAGCAGCCCTTCGGGACAGGGGCAGCCCCAGCATTTT.

V usage is TRBV5-4 and J usage is TRBJ2-2; 8 bases fit TRBD1. The V and J ends lost 4 bases and 4 bases, in that order; junction bases with no gene match: 6. Germline CDR1 and CDR2: SGHNT and YYREEE (reference sequence). The CDR3 contains 15 residues. This CDR3 reads CASSPDRAITGELFF. The DNA of the CDR3 is TGTGCCAGCAGCCCGGACAGGGCAATCACCGGGGAGCTGTTTTTT.

V and J are TRBV12-2 and TRBJ2-3; TRBD2 is taken as the D call from the table, unchecked against the DNA. TRBV12-2 is a pseudogene segment. The CDR3 extends over 16 amino acids. CDR3 in amino acids: CASRLEATPSTDTQYF. CDR3 in DNA: TGTGCAAGTCGCTTAGAAGCCACGCCTAGCACAGATACGCAGTATTTT.

The V call is TRBV7-2, the J call TRBJ2-5; 8 bases line up with TRBD2. The CDR3 length is 16 residues. CDR1 and CDR2 from the germline V gene are SGHTA and FQGNSA. V trimming: 1 base; J trimming: 2 bases; junction bases outside the gene matches: 6. DNA for the CDR3: TGTGCCAGCAGCTTAGGTTCGAGCGGGGGTCAAGAGACCCAGTACTTC. Translating gives CASSLGSSGGQETQYF.

In this sample, this clone turned up once. The CDR3 loop is CASSVVGESDTQYF. The CDR3 nucleotides read TGTGCCAGCAGCGTAGTAGGGGAGTCAGATACGCAGTATTTT. The chain links TRBV9 to TRBJ2-3; tentatively, D is TRBD1 or TRBD2 (5 bases each). The germline V and J ends were trimmed by 0 bases and 4 bases, with 9 bases remaining between them. This CDR3 comprises 14 residues. The germline CDR1 and CDR2 sequences are SGDLS and YYNGEE.

This clone was seen just once. The chain is built from TRBV7-9 and TRBJ2-7, with D perhaps matching TRBD1 or TRBD2 (7 bases each). Germline V gene sequence: CDR1 SEHNR, CDR2 FQNEAQ (reference sequence). This CDR3 contains 15 residues. Trimming left V 5 bases short and J 6 bases short, with 20 bases between. DNA of the CDR3: TGTGCCAGCAGCCAGGGGGGGACAGACCGCCGCGAGCAGTACTTC. Amino acid sequence: CASSQGGTDRREQYF.

The rearrangement uses TRBV2 and TRBJ2-5; D gene ambiguous. Germline lookup yields CDR1 SNHLY and CDR2 FYNNEI. CDR3 size: 13 residues. With 4 bases removed from V and 4 bases from J, the gap between germline ends came to 10 bases. This CDR3 is CASSVKARETQYF. CDR3 DNA sequence: TGTGCCAGCAGTGTCAAAGCGCGAGAGACCCAGTACTTC.

V usage is TRBV7-9 and J usage is TRBJ2-5; 10 bases are a match to TRBD1. Trimming removed 5 bases from V and 4 bases from J; junction bases left unmatched: 7. CDR3 length: 15 residues. Germline assignment: CDR1 SEHNR and CDR2 FQNEAQ (reference sequence). CDR3 DNA sequence: TGTGCCAGCAGCCTGACAGGGGGCGCGGGAGAGACCCAGTACTTC. Protein sequence: CASSLTGGAGETQYF.

Regarding this clone: The junction and the germline gene differ at one end; a read error may be behind it. The chain employs TRBV11-2 and TRBJ1-4; D not certain. CDR3 length: 15 residues. Germline loops: CDR1 SGHAT, CDR2 FQNNGV. The CDR3 loop is CASRLGPAPNEKLFF. For the CDR3, the DNA is TGTGCCAGCAGATTAGGGCCGGCCCCTAATGAAAAACTGTTTTTT.

The gene calls are TRBV25-1 and TRBJ2-7, with D unclear. Trimming cost V 9 bases and J 7 bases, with 22 bases left between them. CDR3 length: 14 amino acids. Germline V gene sequence: CDR1 MGHDK, CDR2 SYGVNS. CDR3 sequence reads: CARSSLPAAGEQYF. DNA for the CDR3: TGTGCCAGGTCCTCGCTACCGGCGGCCGGTGAGCAGTACTTC.

The count of this clone is one. The V and J genes are TRBV6-5 and TRBJ2-1, with D possibly matching TRBD2 (6 bases). This CDR3 is built from 16 residues. V lost 3 bases, J lost 2 bases, and 14 bases lay in between. CDR1 is MNHEY and CDR2 is SVGAGI in the germline V gene. The CDR3 loop is CASSYSGPTTYNEQFF. The CDR3 coding sequence is TGTGCCAGCAGTTATAGCGGACCAACCACCTACAATGAGCAGTTCTTC.

The chain combines TRBV28 with TRBJ1-2; no reliable D call. Germline CDR1 and CDR2: MDHEN and SYDVKM. Trimming removed 10 bases at V and 8 bases at J, with 14 bases between. The CDR3 totals 11 residues. This CDR3 is CATSGRIGYTF. The CDR3 DNA follows: TGTGCCACCTCCGGACGTATAGGCTACACCTTC.

The CDR3 nucleotides are TGCGCCAGCAGCCCCGGACTAGCGAGAGCACTATCCAAAAACATTCAGTACTTC. It codes for CASSPGLARALSKNIQYF. The chain links TRBV4-1 to TRBJ2-4, with 9 positions matching TRBD2. CDR1 is MGHRA, CDR2 YSYEKL, per germline. The CDR3 has 18 amino acids. V shed 4 bases, J shed 2 bases, and the junction held 12 bases outside the gene matches.

The chain combines TRBV5-1 with TRBJ1-4; a possible D gene is TRBD1 (5 bases). CDR1 and CDR2 from the germline V gene are SGHRS and YFSETQ. This CDR3 has 14 amino acids. Deletions cut 0 bases from V and 7 bases from J, with 10 bases between. CDR3 sequence reads: CASSLAGTSEKLFF. In DNA, the CDR3 is TGCGCCAGCAGCTTGGCCGGGACGAGTGAAAAACTGTTTTTT.

V and J are TRBV5-4 and TRBJ2-1, with TRBD2 matching 9 bases. The junction had 11 bases not matched to a gene; V was cut back by 3 bases and J by 4 bases. The CDR3 has 17 residues. CDR1 is SGHNT and CDR2 is YYREEE in the germline V gene (reference sequence). The CDR3, as DNA: TGTGCCAGCAGCTCTTTCGGGCGGGGGGGCCGGTACAATGAGCAGTTCTTC. Protein product: CASSSFGRGGRYNEQFF. The whole variable domain, filled in from reference TRBV5-4 and TRBJ2-1, reads ETGVTQSPTHLIKTRGQQVTLRCSSQSGHNTVSWYQQALGQGPQFIFQYYREEENGRGNFPPRFSGLQFPNYSSELNVNALELDDSALYLCASSSFGRGGRYNEQFFGPGTRLTVL.

The V gene is TRBV5-4, the J gene TRBJ2-3; 8 bases fit TRBD2. The CDR3 covers 16 residues. The V gene's germline CDR1 is SGHNT and CDR2 YYREEE (reference sequence). Trimming removed 0 bases from V and 7 bases from J; junction bases left unmatched: 10. CDR3 sequence reads: CASSLGGGGFFNTQYF. As DNA, the CDR3 is TGTGCCAGCAGCTTGGGAGGCGGGGGGTTCTTCAATACGCAGTATTTT.

The chain combines TRBV7-9 with TRBJ2-7; D is possibly TRBD1 (6 bases). This CDR3 has 15 residues. The ends were cut back, 3 bases at V and 3 bases at J, with 15 bases in the middle. CDR1 is SEHNR, CDR2 FQNEAQ, per germline (reference sequence). In DNA, the CDR3 is TGTGCCAGCAGCTTGGGGGCAGGTTTCTACTACGAGCAGTACTTC. This codes for CASSLGAGFYYEQYF.

The gene calls are TRBV7-2 and TRBJ2-7, with 10 bases matching TRBD1. Germline CDR1 reads SGHTA; CDR2 reads FQGNSA. J gave up 7 bases and V 5 bases, and 8 bases lay outside the gene matches. There are 14 residues in the CDR3. In DNA form, the CDR3 reads TGTGCCAGCAGCCCTCGGACAGGGGGAGGAGAGCAGTACTTC. Its translation: CASSPRTGGGEQYF.